One T cell receptor (beta chain) is described in this entry. As yet, its antigen is unknown. CDR3 size: 14 residues. Per germline, CDR1 SGHTA and CDR2 FQGNSA. Trimming took 5 bases from V and 6 from J, leaving 13 bases between them. The data were obtained in a study of beta chain features in type 1 diabetes. Sequenced material consisted of expressed TCRB transcripts (all of the isolated RNA was reverse transcribed). TCRdb keeps only in-frame clones here, not all; method: immunoSEQ multiplex PCR. The sample holds more than 300,000 clones, around 13% seen once. Notes on the study in general: The VDJ junctions of type 1 diabetes patients carried fewer insertions and more deletions.

Sequencing was done on a sample of naive CD4+ T cells from blood. This chain joins TRBV7-2 and TRBJ2-2; D not certain. The source of this sequence is a man aged 18 to 35 in good health. Here the CDR3 DNA reads TGTGCCAGCAGCCCTATGCTCTTGGCCGGGGAGCTGTTTTTT. It specifies CASSPMLLAGELFF.